This T cell receptor beta chain was captured by sequencing in a study of cytomegalovirus exposure and HLA in healthy donors. Study observations and caveats: In a later analysis, HLA-C alleles had the fewest associated TCRs, DRB1 alleles the most. One cluster of highly shared sequence variants probably arose as a sequencing artifact.

The primer mix had 60 Vbeta and 13 Jbeta primers. The method was immunoSEQ multiplex PCR; TCRdb's version includes in-frame clones alone and lacks a portion of them. The repertoire holds about 110,000 clones, with roughly 70% as singletons. On this clone itself: Its antigen is undetermined.

The sample consisted of PBMCs. This TCR came from a woman aged 40 to 50 in good health and CMV-seropositive.

CDR3 bases: TGTGCCACAGATAGGGCCGACAGGGGGAACACTGAAGCTTTCTTT. Its translation is CATDRADRGNTEAFF. The chain has TRBV2 and TRBJ1-1; 8 bases agree with TRBD1. In germline, CDR1 is SNHLY, CDR2 FYNNEI. CDR3 length equals 15 residues. V was clipped by 10 bases and J by 1 base; unmatched bases: 11. Variable domain in full (rest from reference TRBV2 and TRBJ1-1): EPEVTQTPSHQVTQMGQEVILRCVPISNHLYFYWYRQILGQKVEFLVSFYNNEISEKSEIFDDQFSVERPDGSNFTLKIRSTKLEDSAMYFCATDRADRGNTEAFFGQGTRLTVV.